One and the same sample provided the 18 T cell receptor beta chains below, sequenced in a study of T cells after yellow fever vaccination. TCRdb fed the 5' RACE reads into MiXCR, producing one record per CDR3 protein. The sample comprises around 350,000 distinct CDR3 sequences, 11% of which are singletons, and less than 20% rests with the top ten. The material was PBMCs, obtained on the day of the first yellow fever vaccination. All receptors come from a young man who received the YFV17D yellow fever vaccine.

This clonotype was detected only a few times. The rearrangement joins TRBV21-1 to TRBJ2-3; TRBD2, the table's D call, was not compared with the DNA. TRBV21-1 is reported as a pseudogene. The CDR3 totals 15 residues. CDR3: CASSKAGLRADTQYF. In DNA, the CDR3 is TGTGCCAGCAGCAAAGCGGGACTTAGGGCAGATACGCAGTATTTT.

The rearrangement links TRBV20-1 to TRBJ2-5, with D maybe TRBD2 (5 bases). The CDR3 runs to 13 residues. Germline loops: CDR1 DFQATT, CDR2 SNEGSKA (reference sequence). The V and J ends lost 1 base and 0 bases respectively, with 6 bases between them. The CDR3 bases are TGCAGTGCTAGAGTGGACTACCAAGAGACCCAGTACTTC. This sequence encodes CSARVDYQETQYF.

DNA of the CDR3: TGTGCCAGCAGTTTGCCCCAGAGAGGGGCCGGGGAGCTGTTTTTT. Translation: CASSLPQRGAGELFF. The V gene is TRBV6-5, the J gene TRBJ2-2; perhaps D is TRBD1 or TRBD2 (5 bases each). The CDR3 contains 15 residues. Germline lookup yields CDR1 MNHEY and CDR2 SVGAGI. V was trimmed by 4 bases and J by 6 bases, leaving 15 bases between them.

This CDR3 is CASTDDRNRDIQYF. The CDR3 DNA follows: TGTGCCAGTACCGATGACAGGAATCGGGACATTCAGTACTTC. This chain joins TRBV19 and TRBJ2-4; tentatively, D is TRBD1 (6 bases). Germline V gene lookup returns CDR1 LNHDA and CDR2 SQIVND (reference sequence). With 7 bases removed from V and 8 bases from J, the gap between germline ends came to 18 bases. The CDR3 has 14 residues.

This chain uses TRBV6-5 with TRBJ1-2, with D unresolved. V was pared by 1 base and J by 2 bases, with 8 bases between. Looked up from germline, CDR1 is MNHEY and CDR2 is SVGAGI. There are 14 residues in the CDR3. Here the CDR3 DNA reads TGTGCCAGCAGTTACTACGGCAACAACTATGGCTACACCTTC. Its protein is CASSYYGNNYGYTF.

The sample holds a few counts of this clonotype. The chain links TRBV25-1 to TRBJ2-7; TRBD1 might be the D (6 bases). CDR1 and CDR2 (germline): MGHDK, SYGVNS. The CDR3 extends over 13 amino acids. Trimming removed 11 bases from V and 1 base from J, with 15 bases in between. CDR3 sequence: CAGERDISYEQYF. The CDR3 nucleotides are TGTGCCGGAGAAAGGGACATATCCTACGAGCAGTACTTC.

The chain is built from TRBV9 and TRBJ2-2; 7 bases map to TRBD1. Per germline, CDR1 SGDLS and CDR2 YYNGEE. Trimming removed 1 base from V and 4 bases from J; junction bases left unmatched: 10. This CDR3 contains 17 residues. Here the CDR3 DNA reads TGTGCCAGCAGCGTACCAATTGAGGGGGCGCGCACCGGGGAGCTGTTTTTT. Its translation: CASSVPIEGARTGELFF. The whole variable domain, remainder taken from reference TRBV9 and TRBJ2-2, is DSGVTQTPKHLITATGQRVTLRCSPRSGDLSVYWYQQSLDQGLQFLIQYYNGEERAKGNILERFSAQQFPDLHSELNLSSLELGDSALYFCASSVPIEGARTGELFFGEGSRLTVL.

V is TRBV4-3 and J is TRBJ2-5; no reliable D call. The germline CDR1 and CDR2 sequences are LGHNA and YSLEER. CDR3 length equals 15 residues. V dropped 4 bases and J dropped 2 bases, with 14 bases sitting between them. The chain's CDR3 is CASSPQTSTQETQYF. The CDR3 region has the DNA TGCGCCAGCAGCCCCCAAACCTCGACTCAAGAGACCCAGTACTTC.

This clonotype was observed a handful of times. This chain uses TRBV29-1 with TRBJ2-1; TRBD2 matches 9 bases. CDR1 and CDR2 from the germline V gene are SQVTM and ANQGSEA. The CDR3 consists of 15 residues. V lost 0 bases to trimming and J lost 8 bases; unmatched junction nucleotides: 8. CDR3 in DNA: TGCAGCGTTGAAGAAATGCGGGGGGGCAGAGATGAGCAGTTCTTC. Translated: CSVEEMRGGRDEQFF.

This clonotype appeared a few times. The rearrangement links TRBV7-3 to TRBJ2-2; D may be TRBD2 (6 bases). The CDR3 spans 21 residues. The germline V gene encodes CDR1 SGHTA and CDR2 FQGTGA. The germline V and J ends were trimmed by 1 base and 0 bases, with 24 bases remaining between them. CDR3 residues: CASSLIMIRRRGASNTGELFF. CDR3 sequence (DNA): TGTGCCAGCAGCTTAATTATGATTCGCCGGCGCGGGGCTTCGAACACCGGGGAGCTGTTTTTT.

This clonotype was recorded many times. The chain carries TRBV12-3 or TRBV12-4 and TRBJ1-1; 10 bases agree with TRBD1. After removal of 3 bases from V and 12 bases from J, the junction contained 13 bases not matched to a gene. The CDR3 sequence is 15 residues long. The CDR3 region is CASSFSDRGALRPFF. The CDR3 DNA reads TGTGCCAGCAGTTTCTCGGACAGGGGGGCTTTGAGACCTTTCTTT.

This clonotype was observed a handful of times. The chain carries TRBV4-1 and TRBJ2-3; D unresolved. V shed 3 bases and J shed 3 bases, with 16 bases lying between them. CDR3 length equals 16 residues. Germline assignment: CDR1 MGHRA and CDR2 YSYEKL. CDR3: CASSQVPPRRTDTQYF. The CDR3 DNA follows: TGCGCCAGCAGCCAGGTTCCACCTAGGCGGACAGATACGCAGTATTTT.

This clonotype turned up a few times. The chain links TRBV21-1 to TRBJ1-5; TRBD1, the D gene given by the table, was not confirmed from the DNA. TRBV21-1 is marked as a pseudogene. The CDR3 covers 16 residues. In nucleotides, the CDR3 is TGTGCCAGCAGCAAAGGGTCAGGGGATAGCAATCAGCCCCAGCATTTT. It yields the protein CASSKGSGDSNQPQHF.

V is TRBV7-2 and J is TRBJ2-7; the match to TRBD1 covers 11 bases. V shed 5 bases and J 6 bases; nucleotides not matched to a gene: 6. This CDR3 region has 14 residues. Germline V gene data show CDR1 as SGHTA and CDR2 as FQGNSA. The CDR3 region has the DNA TGTGCCAGCAGCCGGACAGGGGGCTTGGTCGAGCAGTACTTC. Its protein product is CASSRTGGLVEQYF.

This clonotype was detected many times. The chain employs TRBV20-1 and TRBJ2-5, with TRBD2 identical over 12 bases. This CDR3 has 15 amino acids. Per the germline V gene, CDR1 is DFQATT and CDR2 is SNEGSKA (reference sequence). The V and J ends lost 6 bases and 0 bases, in that order; junction bases with no gene match: 5. Here the CDR3 reads CSARRLAGDQETQYF. CDR3 sequence (DNA): TGCAGTGCGCGAAGACTAGCGGGGGACCAAGAGACCCAGTACTTC.

This clonotype was found many times. The chain carries TRBV5-6 and TRBJ2-4; possibly TRBD2 for D (6 bases). Trimming removed 4 bases at V and 6 bases at J, with 14 bases between. CDR1 and CDR2 (germline): SGHDT, YYEEEE. There are 14 residues in the CDR3. The CDR3 nucleotides are TGTGCCAGCAGCCCATGGGGGGTTACAAACATTCAGTACTTC. Residues: CASSPWGVTNIQYF. The variable domain in full, with the rest retrieved from reference TRBV5-6 and TRBJ2-4, is DAGVTQSPTHLIKTRGQQVTLRCSPKSGHDTVSWYQQALGQGPQFIFQYYEEEERQRGNFPDRFSGHQFPNYSSELNVNALLLGDSALYLCASSPWGVTNIQYFGAGTRLSVL.

The V and J genes are TRBV7-2 and TRBJ2-2, with 8 bases that match TRBD1. With 5 bases clipped from V and 1 base from J, the junction kept 3 bases outside the gene matches. Germline V gene lookup returns CDR1 SGHTA and CDR2 FQGNSA. This CDR3 has 15 residues. The CDR3 region has the DNA TGTGCCAGCAGCCGCGGACAGGGGAACACCGGGGAGCTGTTTTTT. Its translation: CASSRGQGNTGELFF.

This chain uses TRBV5-1 with TRBJ1-2; D call uncertain. The CDR3 spans 13 residues. V lost 4 bases and J lost 8, with 15 bases in between. Germline V gene data show CDR1 as SGHRS and CDR2 as YFSETQ. Here the CDR3 DNA reads TGCGCCAGCAGCGCAGGCCCGGGGTCAGGCTACACCTTC. This codes for CASSAGPGSGYTF.